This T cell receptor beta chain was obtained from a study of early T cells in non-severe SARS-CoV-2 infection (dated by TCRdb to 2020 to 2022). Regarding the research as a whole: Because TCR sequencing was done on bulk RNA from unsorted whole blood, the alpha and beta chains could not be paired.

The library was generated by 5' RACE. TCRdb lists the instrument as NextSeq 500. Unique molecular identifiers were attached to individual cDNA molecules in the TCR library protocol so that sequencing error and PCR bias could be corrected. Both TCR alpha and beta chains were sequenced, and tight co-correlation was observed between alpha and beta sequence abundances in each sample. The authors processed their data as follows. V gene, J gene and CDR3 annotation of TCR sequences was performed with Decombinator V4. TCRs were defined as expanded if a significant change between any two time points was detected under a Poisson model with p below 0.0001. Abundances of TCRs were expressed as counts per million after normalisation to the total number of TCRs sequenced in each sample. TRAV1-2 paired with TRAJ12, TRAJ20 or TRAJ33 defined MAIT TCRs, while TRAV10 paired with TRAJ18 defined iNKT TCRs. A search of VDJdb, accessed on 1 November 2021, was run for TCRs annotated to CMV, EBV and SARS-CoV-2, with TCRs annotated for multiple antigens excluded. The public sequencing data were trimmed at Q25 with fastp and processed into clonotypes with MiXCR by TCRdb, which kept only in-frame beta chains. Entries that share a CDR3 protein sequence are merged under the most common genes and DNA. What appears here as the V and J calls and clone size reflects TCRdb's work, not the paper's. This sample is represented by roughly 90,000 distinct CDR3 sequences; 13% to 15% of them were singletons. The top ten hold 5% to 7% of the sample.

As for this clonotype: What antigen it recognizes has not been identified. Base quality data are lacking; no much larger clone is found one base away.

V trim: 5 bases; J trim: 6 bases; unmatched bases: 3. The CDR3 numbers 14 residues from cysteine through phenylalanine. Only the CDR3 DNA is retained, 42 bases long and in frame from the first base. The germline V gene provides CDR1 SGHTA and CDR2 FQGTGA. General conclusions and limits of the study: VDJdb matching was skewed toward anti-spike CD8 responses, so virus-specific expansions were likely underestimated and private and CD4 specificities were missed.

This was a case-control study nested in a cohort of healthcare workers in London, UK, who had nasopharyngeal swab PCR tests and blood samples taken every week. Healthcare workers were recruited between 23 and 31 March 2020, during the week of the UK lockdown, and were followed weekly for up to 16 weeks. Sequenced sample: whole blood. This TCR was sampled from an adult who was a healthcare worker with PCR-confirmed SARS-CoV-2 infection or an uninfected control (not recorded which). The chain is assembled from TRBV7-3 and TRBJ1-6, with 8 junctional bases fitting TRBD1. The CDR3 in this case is CASSVDRGNSPLHF. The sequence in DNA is TGTGCCAGCAGCGTCGACAGGGGTAATTCACCCCTCCACTTT.